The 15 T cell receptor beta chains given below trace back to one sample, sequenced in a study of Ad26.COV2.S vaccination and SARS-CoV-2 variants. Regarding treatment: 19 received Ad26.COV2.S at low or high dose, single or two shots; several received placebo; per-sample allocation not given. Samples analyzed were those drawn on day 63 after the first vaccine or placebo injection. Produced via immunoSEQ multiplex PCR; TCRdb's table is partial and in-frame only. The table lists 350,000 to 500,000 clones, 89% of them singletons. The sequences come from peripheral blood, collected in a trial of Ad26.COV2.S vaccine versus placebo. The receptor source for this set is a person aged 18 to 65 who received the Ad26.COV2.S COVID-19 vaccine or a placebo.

DNA of the CDR3: TGCGCCAGCAGCTTCTACAGGGAACGGGGCTACACCTTC. It is translated as CASSFYRERGYTF. The V gene is TRBV5-1, the J gene TRBJ1-2, with a possible D match to TRBD1 (6 bases). V shed 2 bases and J shed 8 bases, with 13 bases lying between them. There are 13 residues in the CDR3. CDR1 is SGHRS, CDR2 YFSETQ, per germline.

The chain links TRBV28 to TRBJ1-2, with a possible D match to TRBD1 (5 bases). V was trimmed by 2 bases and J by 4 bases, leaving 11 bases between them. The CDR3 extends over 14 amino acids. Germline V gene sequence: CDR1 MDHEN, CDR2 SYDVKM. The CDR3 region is CASSLADTSYGYTF. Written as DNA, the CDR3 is TGTGCCAGCAGTTTAGCGGACACAAGCTATGGCTACACCTTC.

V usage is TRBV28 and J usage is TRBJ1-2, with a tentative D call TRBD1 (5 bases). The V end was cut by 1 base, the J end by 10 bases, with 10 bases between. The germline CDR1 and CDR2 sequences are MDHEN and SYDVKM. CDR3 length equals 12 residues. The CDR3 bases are TGTGCCAGCAGTTTATTAGGGGAGTCCTACACCTTC. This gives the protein CASSLLGESYTF.

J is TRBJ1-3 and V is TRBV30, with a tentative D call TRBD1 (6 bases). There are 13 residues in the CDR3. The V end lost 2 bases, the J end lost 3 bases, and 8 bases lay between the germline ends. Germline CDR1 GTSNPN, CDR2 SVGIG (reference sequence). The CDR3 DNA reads TGTGCCTGGAGTAAGGGGGGTGGAAACACCATATATTTT. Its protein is CAWSKGGGNTIYF.

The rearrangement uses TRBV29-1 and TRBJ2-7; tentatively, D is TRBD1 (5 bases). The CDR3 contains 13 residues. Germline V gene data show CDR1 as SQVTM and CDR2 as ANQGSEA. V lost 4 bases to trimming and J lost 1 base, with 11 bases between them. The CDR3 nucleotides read TGCAGCGTTGTCGTTAGGGGATCCTACGAGCAGTACGTC. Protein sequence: CSVVVRGSYEQYV.

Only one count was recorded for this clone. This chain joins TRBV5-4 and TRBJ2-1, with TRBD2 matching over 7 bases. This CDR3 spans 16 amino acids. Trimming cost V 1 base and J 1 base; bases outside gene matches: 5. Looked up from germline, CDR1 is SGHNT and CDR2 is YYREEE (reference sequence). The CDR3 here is CASSLKRDYSYNEQFF. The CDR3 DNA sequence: TGTGCCAGCAGCTTGAAAAGGGACTATTCCTACAATGAGCAGTTCTTC.

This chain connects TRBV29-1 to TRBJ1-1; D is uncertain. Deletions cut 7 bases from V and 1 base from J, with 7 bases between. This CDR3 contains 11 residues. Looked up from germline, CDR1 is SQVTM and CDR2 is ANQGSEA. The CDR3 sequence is CSARENTEAFF. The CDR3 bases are TGCAGCGCCCGGGAGAACACTGAAGCTTTCTTT.

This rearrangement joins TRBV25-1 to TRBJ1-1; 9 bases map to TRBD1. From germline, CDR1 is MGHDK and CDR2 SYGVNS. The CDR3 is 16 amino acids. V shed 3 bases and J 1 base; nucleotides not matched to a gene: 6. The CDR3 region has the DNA TGTGCCAGCAGTGATCATCCGGGACAGGGGAACACTGAAGCTTTCTTT. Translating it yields CASSDHPGQGNTEAFF.

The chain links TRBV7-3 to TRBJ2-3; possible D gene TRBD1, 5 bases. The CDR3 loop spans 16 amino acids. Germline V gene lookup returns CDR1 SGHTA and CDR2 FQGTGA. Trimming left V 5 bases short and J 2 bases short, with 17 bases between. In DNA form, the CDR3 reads TGTGCCAGCAGCCTCACCCGGACAACCTCCACAGATACGCAGTATTTT. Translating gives CASSLTRTTSTDTQYF.

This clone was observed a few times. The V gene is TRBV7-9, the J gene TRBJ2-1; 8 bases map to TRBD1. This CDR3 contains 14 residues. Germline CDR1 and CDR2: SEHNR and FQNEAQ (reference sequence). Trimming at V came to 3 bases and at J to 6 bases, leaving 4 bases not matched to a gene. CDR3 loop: CASSFRDRRNEQFF. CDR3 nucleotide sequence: TGTGCCAGCAGCTTCCGGGACAGGCGCAATGAGCAGTTCTTC.

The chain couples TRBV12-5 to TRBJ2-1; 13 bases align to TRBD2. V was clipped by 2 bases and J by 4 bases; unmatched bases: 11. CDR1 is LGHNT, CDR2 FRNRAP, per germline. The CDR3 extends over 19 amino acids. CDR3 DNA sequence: TGTGCTAGTGGTTTGACCCGGACTAGCGGGAGTCTCGGGTACAATGAGCAGTTCTTC. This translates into CASGLTRTSGSLGYNEQFF. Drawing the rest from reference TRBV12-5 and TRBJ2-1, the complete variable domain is DARVTQTPRHKVTEMGQEVTMRCQPILGHNTVFWYRQTMMQGLELLAYFRNRAPLDDSGMPKDRFSAEMPDATLATLKIQPSEPRDSAVYFCASGLTRTSGSLGYNEQFFGPGTRLTVL.

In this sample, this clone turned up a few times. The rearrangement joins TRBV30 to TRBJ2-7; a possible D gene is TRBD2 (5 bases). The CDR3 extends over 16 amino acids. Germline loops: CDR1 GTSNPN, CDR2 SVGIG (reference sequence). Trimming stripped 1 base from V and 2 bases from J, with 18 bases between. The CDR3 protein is CAWSGGDWDSPYEQYF. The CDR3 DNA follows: TGTGCCTGGAGTGGGGGAGATTGGGATTCTCCCTACGAGCAGTACTTC.

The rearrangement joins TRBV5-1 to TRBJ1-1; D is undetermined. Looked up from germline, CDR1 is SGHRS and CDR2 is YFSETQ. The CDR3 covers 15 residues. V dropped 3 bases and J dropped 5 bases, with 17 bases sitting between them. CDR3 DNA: TGCGCCAGCAGCTCCGGGTACGGCGTGGGGACTGAAGCTTTCTTT. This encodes CASSSGYGVGTEAFF.

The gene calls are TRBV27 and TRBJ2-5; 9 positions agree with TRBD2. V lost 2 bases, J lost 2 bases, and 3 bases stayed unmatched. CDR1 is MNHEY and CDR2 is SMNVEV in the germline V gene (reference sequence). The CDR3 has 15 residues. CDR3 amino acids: CASSLLAGRQETQYF. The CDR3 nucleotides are TGTGCCAGCAGTTTACTAGCGGGGAGACAAGAGACCCAGTACTTC.

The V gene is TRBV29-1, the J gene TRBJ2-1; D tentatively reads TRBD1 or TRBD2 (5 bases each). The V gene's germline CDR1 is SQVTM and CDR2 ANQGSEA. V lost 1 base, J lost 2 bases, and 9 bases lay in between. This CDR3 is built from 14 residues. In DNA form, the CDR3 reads TGCAGCGTTGAAGGAGGGGAGACCTACAATGAGCAGTTCTTC. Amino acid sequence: CSVEGGETYNEQFF.